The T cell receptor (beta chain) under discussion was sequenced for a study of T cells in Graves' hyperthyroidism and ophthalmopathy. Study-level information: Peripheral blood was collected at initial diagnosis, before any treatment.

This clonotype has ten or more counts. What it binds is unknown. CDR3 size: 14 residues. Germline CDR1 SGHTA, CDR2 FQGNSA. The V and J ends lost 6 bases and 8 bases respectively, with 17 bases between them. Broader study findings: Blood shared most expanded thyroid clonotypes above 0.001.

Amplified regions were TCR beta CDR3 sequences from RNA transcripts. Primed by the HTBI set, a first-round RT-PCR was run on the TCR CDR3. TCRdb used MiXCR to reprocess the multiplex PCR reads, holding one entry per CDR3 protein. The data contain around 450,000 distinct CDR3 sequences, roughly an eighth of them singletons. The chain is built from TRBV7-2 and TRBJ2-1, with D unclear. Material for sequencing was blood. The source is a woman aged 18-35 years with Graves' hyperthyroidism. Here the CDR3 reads CASRRQTPLDEQFF. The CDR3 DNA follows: TGTGCCAGCAGAAGGCAGACTCCCCTAGATGAGCAGTTCTTC. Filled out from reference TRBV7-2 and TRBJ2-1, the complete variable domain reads GAGVSQSPSNKVTEKGKDVELRCDPISGHTALYWYRQSLGQGLEFLIYFQGNSAPDKSGLPSDRFSAERTGGSVSTLTIQRTQQEDSAVYLCASRRQTPLDEQFFGPGTRLTVL.